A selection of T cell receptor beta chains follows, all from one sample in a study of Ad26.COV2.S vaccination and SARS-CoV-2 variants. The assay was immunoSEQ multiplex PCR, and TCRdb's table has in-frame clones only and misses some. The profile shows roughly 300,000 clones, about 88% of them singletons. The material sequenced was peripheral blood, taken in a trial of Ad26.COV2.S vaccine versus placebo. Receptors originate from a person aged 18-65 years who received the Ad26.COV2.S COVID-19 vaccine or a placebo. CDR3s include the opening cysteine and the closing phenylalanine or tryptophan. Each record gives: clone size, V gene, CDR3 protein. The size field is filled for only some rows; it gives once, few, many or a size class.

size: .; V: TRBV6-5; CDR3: CASSYSGQTNTGELFF
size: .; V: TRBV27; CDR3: CASSIGGGATFF
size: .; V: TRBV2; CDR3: CASRGLAGGPYNEQFF
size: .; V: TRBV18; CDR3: CASSPTGTGELFF
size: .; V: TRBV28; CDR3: CASSLSSASNEKLFF
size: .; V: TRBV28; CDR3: CASSLRADTQYF
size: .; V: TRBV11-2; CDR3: CASSSTRSPTGQLGTIYF
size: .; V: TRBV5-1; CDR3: CASSLAGRGTGELFF
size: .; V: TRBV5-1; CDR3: CASKLEGQGSYEQYF
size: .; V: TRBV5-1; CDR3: CASSFRRGQGTSGANVLTF
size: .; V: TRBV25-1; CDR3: CASSEYAGYGYTF
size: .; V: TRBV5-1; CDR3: CASSPRALQETQYF
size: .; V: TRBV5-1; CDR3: CASSLGGQDSYEQYF
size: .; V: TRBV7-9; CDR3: CASSLGGANSYEQYF
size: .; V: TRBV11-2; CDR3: CASSLTDSSLGTEAFF
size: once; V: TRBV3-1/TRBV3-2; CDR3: CASGIDGNTEAFF
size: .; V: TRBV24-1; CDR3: CATDSGLADNEQFF
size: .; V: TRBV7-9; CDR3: CASSLGSVTDTQYF
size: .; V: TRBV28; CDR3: CASSTIPGGEETQYF
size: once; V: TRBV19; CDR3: CASSPGTGPGELFF
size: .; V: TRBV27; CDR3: CASSFGTGTYEQYF
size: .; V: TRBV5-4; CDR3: CASSSREDIQYF